This T cell receptor (beta chain) was identified in a study of technical replicates of blood from four donors. The table came from immunoSEQ multiplex PCR; TCRdb's copy has only in-frame clones and leaves some out. The sample shows some 70,000 clones, around 95% of them seen only once. The CDR3 extends over 12 amino acids. V lost 6 bases and J lost 8; bases outside the gene matches: 3. Germline assignment: CDR1 MNHNS and CDR2 SASEGT. Input material: T cells isolated from PBMCs. The V and J genes are TRBV6-1 and TRBJ1-2, with TRBD1 matching over 10 bases. The TCR originated in a human donor in good health. CDR3 nucleotide sequence: TGTGCCAGCAGAGGACAGGGGGAAGGCTACACCTTC. It specifies CASRGQGEGYTF.